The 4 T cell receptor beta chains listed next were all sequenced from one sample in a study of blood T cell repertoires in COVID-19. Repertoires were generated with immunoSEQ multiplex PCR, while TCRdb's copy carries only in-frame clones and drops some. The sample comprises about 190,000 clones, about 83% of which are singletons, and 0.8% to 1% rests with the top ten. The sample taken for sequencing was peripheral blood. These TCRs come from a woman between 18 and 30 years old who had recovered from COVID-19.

The CDR3 DNA follows: TGCAGCGTTGAGGACAGGGCCCATATAGATACGCAGTATTTT. Translating it yields CSVEDRAHIDTQYF. The genes are TRBV29-1 and TRBJ2-3, with 8 bases that match TRBD1. Germline V gene lookup returns CDR1 SQVTM and CDR2 ANQGSEA. This CDR3 has 14 amino acids. Unmatched junction bases numbered 7, after V lost 3 bases and J lost 5 bases.

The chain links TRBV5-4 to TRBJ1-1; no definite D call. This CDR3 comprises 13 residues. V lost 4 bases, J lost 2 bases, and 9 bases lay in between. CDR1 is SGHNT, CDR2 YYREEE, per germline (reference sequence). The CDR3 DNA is TGTGCCAGCAGCCCGGGGATTAACACTGAAGCTTTCTTT. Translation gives CASSPGINTEAFF.

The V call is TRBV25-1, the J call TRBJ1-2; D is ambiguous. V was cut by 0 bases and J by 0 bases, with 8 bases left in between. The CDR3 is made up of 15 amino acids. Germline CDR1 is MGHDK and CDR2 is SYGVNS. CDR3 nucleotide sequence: TGTGCCAGCAGTGAATATGGGCTGACTAACTATGGCTACACCTTC. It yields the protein CASSEYGLTNYGYTF.

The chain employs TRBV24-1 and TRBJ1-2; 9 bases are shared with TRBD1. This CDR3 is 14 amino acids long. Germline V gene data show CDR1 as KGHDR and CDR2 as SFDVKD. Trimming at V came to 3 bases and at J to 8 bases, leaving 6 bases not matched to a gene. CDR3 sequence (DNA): TGTGCCACCAGTGATCCGGGGACAGGGAGAGGCTACACCTTC. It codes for CATSDPGTGRGYTF.